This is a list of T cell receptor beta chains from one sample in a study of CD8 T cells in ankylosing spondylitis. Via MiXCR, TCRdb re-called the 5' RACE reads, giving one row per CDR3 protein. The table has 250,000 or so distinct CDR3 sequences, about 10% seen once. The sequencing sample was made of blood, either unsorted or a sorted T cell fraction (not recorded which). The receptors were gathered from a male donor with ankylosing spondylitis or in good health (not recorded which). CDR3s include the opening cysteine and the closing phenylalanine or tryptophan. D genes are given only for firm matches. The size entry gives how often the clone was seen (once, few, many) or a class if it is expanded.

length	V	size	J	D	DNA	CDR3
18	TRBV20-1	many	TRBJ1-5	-	TGCAGTGCAACGGTCTCCATGGGGGCAGACTATAGCAATCAGCCCCAGCATTTT	CSATVSMGADYSNQPQHF
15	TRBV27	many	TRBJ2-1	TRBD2	TGTGCCAGCAGTTCTACTAGCGGCTCCTACAATGAGCAGTTCTTC	CASSSTSGSYNEQFF
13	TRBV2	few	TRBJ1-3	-	TGTGCCAGCAGTGATTCAGCATTAAACACCATATATTTT	CASSDSALNTIYF
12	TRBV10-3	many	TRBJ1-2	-	TGTGCCAGCGCAGGGGCTACCTATGGCTACACCTTC	CASAGATYGYTF
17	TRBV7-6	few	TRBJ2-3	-	TGTGCCAGCAGCTTAGAGGAATGGGGGACCACCACAGATACGCAGTATTTT	CASSLEEWGTTTDTQYF
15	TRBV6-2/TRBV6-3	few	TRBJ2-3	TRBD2	TGTGCCAGCAGGAGAACGGGACTAGCGGCCGGTACGCAGTATTTT	CASRRTGLAAGTQYF
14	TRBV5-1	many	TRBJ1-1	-	TGCGCCAGCAGCCCGCTAGGGGAGAACACTGAAGCTTTCTTT	CASSPLGENTEAFF
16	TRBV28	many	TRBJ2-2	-	TGTGCCAGCAGTCCACAAACTGACGGATACACCGGGGAGCTGTTTTTT	CASSPQTDGYTGELFF
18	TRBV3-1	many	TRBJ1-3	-	TGTGCCAGCAGCCTTTCCCCTGGACGGCTTAGCTCTGGAAACACCATATATTTT	CASSLSPGRLSSGNTIYF
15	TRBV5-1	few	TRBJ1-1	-	TGCGCCAGCAGCTTGGCGACGGGGTTGAACACTGAAGCTTTCTTT	CASSLATGLNTEAFF
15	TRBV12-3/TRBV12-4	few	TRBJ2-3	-	TGTGCCAGCAGCCGGATACTCGGGAGCACAGATACGCAGTATTTT	CASSRILGSTDTQYF
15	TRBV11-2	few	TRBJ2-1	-	TGTGCCAGCAGCTTAGAACAGCAATCCTACAATGAGCAGTTCTTC	CASSLEQQSYNEQFF
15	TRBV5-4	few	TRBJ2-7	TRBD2	TGTGCCAGCAGCCGGACTAGCGGGCTCTCCTACGAGCAGTACTTC	CASSRTSGLSYEQYF
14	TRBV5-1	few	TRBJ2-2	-	TGCGCCAGCAGCTTGAGCGGAGACACCGGGGAGCTGTTTTTT	CASSLSGDTGELFF
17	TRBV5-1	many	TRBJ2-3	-	TGCGCCAGCAGCTTGTTGCTCCAGGCGGGTGTCCCAGATACGCAGTATTTT	CASSLLLQAGVPDTQYF
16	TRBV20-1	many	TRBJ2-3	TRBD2	TGCAGTGCTACCCGGACTAGCGGGGGTTCAATAGATACGCAGTATTTT	CSATRTSGGSIDTQYF
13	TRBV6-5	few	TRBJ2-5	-	TGTGCCAGCAGTTACTGGGGTGGAGAGACCCAGTACTTC	CASSYWGGETQYF
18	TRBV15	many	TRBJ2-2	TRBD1	TGTGCCACCAGCAGATCCCGAACCGGGACAGGGAACACCGGGGAGCTGTTTTTT	CATSRSRTGTGNTGELFF